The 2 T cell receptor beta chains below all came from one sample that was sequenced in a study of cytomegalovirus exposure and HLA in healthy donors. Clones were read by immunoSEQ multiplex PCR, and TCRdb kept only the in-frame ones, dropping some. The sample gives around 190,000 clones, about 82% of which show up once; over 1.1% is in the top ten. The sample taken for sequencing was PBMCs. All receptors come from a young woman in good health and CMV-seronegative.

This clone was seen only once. CDR3 nucleotide sequence: TGTGCCAGCAGTTTAATCTGGACCCCGGGACAGGGGGGCTCCTACGAGCAGTACTTC. Its translation is CASSLIWTPGQGGSYEQYF. The genes are TRBV27 and TRBJ2-7; 11 bases line up with TRBD1. The CDR3 has 19 amino acids. Germline V gene data show CDR1 as MNHEY and CDR2 as SMNVEV (reference sequence). The V segment lost 2 bases and the J segment 0 bases; nucleotides outside the gene matches: 12.

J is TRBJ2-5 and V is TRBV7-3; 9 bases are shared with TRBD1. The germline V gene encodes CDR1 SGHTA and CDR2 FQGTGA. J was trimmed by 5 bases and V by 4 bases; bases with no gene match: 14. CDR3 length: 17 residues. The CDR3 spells CASSSKLQQGAVETQYF. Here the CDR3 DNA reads TGTGCCAGCAGCTCTAAACTTCAACAGGGGGCTGTCGAGACCCAGTACTTC. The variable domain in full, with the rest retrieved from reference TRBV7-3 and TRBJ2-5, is GAGVSQTPSNKVTEKGKYVELRCDPISGHTALYWYRQSLGQGPEFLIYFQGTGAADDSGLPNDRFFAVRPEGSVSTLKIQRTERGDSAVYLCASSSKLQQGAVETQYFGPGTRLLVL.